This T cell receptor beta chain was identified during a study of graft-versus-host responses after intestinal transplantation (dated by TCRdb to the early 2020s). At the level of the whole study: Multivisceral, liver-intestinal, or isolated intestinal transplants were received by the recipients. Alloreactive clones were identified by sequencing pre-transplant mixed lymphocyte reaction products and comparing them with unstimulated pre-transplant donor and recipient T cells. Bulk TCR-beta CDR3 sequencing was used to track graft-versus-host and host-versus-graft alloreactive T cell clones in the graft, circulation and bone marrow after intestinal transplantation. Every recipient was given anti-thymocyte globulin induction, then maintenance tacrolimus and steroids for roughly 3 years. Samples from three later patients were sequenced in-house on an Illumina MiSeq with MiXCR processing rather than by the commercial service. A peak of at least 4% donor T cells among recipient peripheral blood mononuclear cells was the definition used for donor T cell macrochimerism. Of the 20 to 25 intestinal transplant recipients enrolled in the cohort, one of whom was a retransplant, 3 patients without pretransplant specimens were excluded.

The CDR3 runs 15 amino acids, cysteine and phenylalanine included. Only the CDR3 DNA is retained, 45 bases long and in frame from the first base. Trimming costs V 6 bases and J 0 bases, and their ends lie 14 bases apart. The germline V gene encodes CDR1 MDHEN and CDR2 SYDVKM. Receptors were amplified or captured by the immunoSEQ multiplex PCR assay. For most patients, genomic DNA was isolated with the Qiagen DNeasy Blood and Tissue Kit and sent frozen to Adaptive Biotechnologies for TCR sequencing. Adaptive Biotechnologies carried out high-throughput TCR-beta CDR3 sequencing of genomic DNA for most patients. Regarding the original processing steps: Adaptive's ImmunoSEQ software was the source of the TCR sequencing data for 15 to 20 patients, while a few other patients were processed with MiXCR and VDJtools. CD4 versus CD8 sorting errors were corrected by removing sequences found in both subsets at a frequency ratio below 5:1. CDR3 nucleotide sequences shared between donor and recipient were removed because the origin of such sequences could not be assigned. To be classed as alloreactive, a clone needed at least 2-fold expansion over unstimulated cells and a minimum CFSE-low frequency of 0.002% (template counts) or 0.001% (read counts). Mappable clones were those detected in sequenced pre-transplant spleen, lymph node, or MLR CFSE-low populations of the donor or recipient. The cumulative frequency of alloreactive clones was calculated as a percentage of all sequences, weighted by copy number. TCRdb carries this immuneACCESS record with in-frame sequences only. Its versions omit some clonotypes, under half of them owing to an unresolved V gene in the studies checked, with the rest unexplained. D and trimming were read from the DNA, whereas the V and J calls and clone size are those reported in that table. The sample table holds around 76,000 clones, of which approximately 96% were seen once. The ten largest clones take up about 0.56% of the sample.

The time point label for this specimen denotes: cells obtained before transplantation from donor or recipient. CD3+CD4+ and CD3+CD8+ populations were FACS-sorted from unstimulated pre-transplant donor and recipient cells taken from spleen or lymph nodes. What the study reported, not specific to this receptor: GvH clones were detected in recipient bone marrow, and some of these GvH clones were observed earlier in ileal mucosa or blood, consistent with an intestinal mucosal origin. The conclusions were limited by the relatively low number and heterogeneity of the intestinal transplant patients. Peak levels of circulating GvH clones were associated with declines in HvG clones early after transplant. High GvH to HvG T cell clonal ratios were observed in the allografts of patients with donor T cell macrochimerism.

Remarks on this clone: The antigen it binds to is not known. No base-level quality is on record; no much larger clone is a single base apart.

The clonotype comes from a human donor who received an intestinal transplant. The V and J segments used are TRBV28 and TRBJ2-5, with a tentative D gene TRBD2 over 5 matching bases. The material was unstimulated CD8+ T cells sorted from spleen or lymph node cells, obtained before intestinal transplant. CDR3 reads: CASSPSLRDQETQYF. The DNA sequence is given as TGTGCCAGCAGCCCTAGCTTGAGAGACCAAGAGACCCAGTACTTC. Outside the CDR3, residues come from the reference TRBV28 and TRBJ2-5 proteins, so the full variable domain is: DVKVTQSSRYLVKRTGEKVFLECVQDMDHENMFWYRQDPGLGLRLIYFSYDVKMKEKGDIPEGYSVSREKKERFSLILESASTNQTSMYLCASSPSLRDQETQYFGPGTRLLVL.